Presented here are 24 T cell receptor beta chains from one specimen sequenced in a study of beta chain features in type 1 diabetes. Broader study findings: Type 1 diabetes patients had moderately but significantly shorter TCRB CDR3s in all four CD4+ subsets.

The study reverse transcribed the entire isolated RNA, so it sequenced expressed TCRB transcripts. Using immunoSEQ multiplex PCR, the repertoire was profiled, and TCRdb retains in-frame clones only, with some absent. The sample has under 300,000 clones; 24% are singletons. Their cognate antigens are unknown. The sample was naive CD4+ T cells from blood. These receptor sequences come from a woman under 40 with type 1 diabetes.

In this sample, this clone turned up a few times. CDR3 nucleotides: TGTGCCAGCCAGACTTCCGGGGAGCTGTTTTTT. Encoded protein: CASQTSGELFF. The V gene is TRBV2, the J gene TRBJ2-2; no clear D. The CDR3 runs 11 residues. CDR1 and CDR2 from the germline V gene are SNHLY and FYNNEI. Trimming stripped 8 bases from V and 6 bases from J, with 7 bases between.

V is TRBV2 and J is TRBJ1-1; D is unclear. The CDR3 totals 11 residues. From germline, CDR1 is SNHLY and CDR2 FYNNEI. V lost 4 bases, J lost 7 bases, and 7 bases lay in between. The CDR3 here is CASSAEGEAFF. In DNA, the CDR3 is TGTGCCAGCAGTGCCGAGGGTGAAGCTTTCTTT.

The gene calls are TRBV30 and TRBJ2-1; 7 bases line up with TRBD2. Germline loops: CDR1 GTSNPN, CDR2 SVGIG (reference sequence). Unmatched junction bases numbered 10, after V lost 4 bases and J lost 4 bases. The CDR3 is 15 amino acids. This CDR3 is CAWTRGSGPYNEQFF. CDR3 DNA sequence: TGTGCCTGGACCCGCGGGAGCGGCCCGTACAATGAGCAGTTCTTC.

This clone was counted once. The V call is TRBV6-5, the J call TRBJ2-5; no firm D call. Germline CDR1 and CDR2: MNHEY and SVGAGI. The CDR3 has 14 residues. Trimming took 6 bases from V and 2 from J, leaving 13 bases between them. The CDR3 loop is CASSSLTPQETQYF. CDR3 bases: TGTGCCAGCAGCTCCTTGACACCTCAAGAGACCCAGTACTTC.

The genes are TRBV29-1 and TRBJ1-2, with 12 bases lining up with TRBD1. V shed 7 bases and J 6 bases; nucleotides not matched to a gene: 21. CDR1 SQVTM and CDR2 ANQGSEA come from the germline V gene. This CDR3 spans 18 amino acids. The CDR3 nucleotides are TGCAGCGCCCCCAGTCGCCCCGGGACAGGGGGCTTCCACGATGGCTACACCTTC. It is translated as CSAPSRPGTGGFHDGYTF.

This clone was detected a few times. The chain's CDR3 is CASSQDPTGLSNQPQHF. Here the CDR3 DNA reads TGCGCCAGCAGCCAAGACCCGACAGGTCTTAGCAATCAGCCCCAGCATTTT. V and J are TRBV4-1 and TRBJ1-5; weak D call: TRBD1 (6 bases). Per the germline V gene, CDR1 is MGHRA and CDR2 is YSYEKL. Trimming pared 0 bases from V and 0 bases from J, leaving 12 bases between. The CDR3 is 17 amino acids.

This clone was observed once. Other DNA sequences in this specimen translate into the identical CDR3. The chain links TRBV30 to TRBJ1-5, with D perhaps matching TRBD1 (5 bases). There are 13 residues in the CDR3. Germline V gives CDR1 GTSNPN, CDR2 SVGIG (reference sequence). The ends were cut back, 0 bases at V and 4 bases at J, with 7 bases in the middle. The CDR3 here is CAWSVGGNQPQHF. DNA of the CDR3: TGTGCCTGGAGTGTCGGGGGTAATCAGCCCCAGCATTTT.

The chain carries TRBV5-1 and TRBJ2-2; D not resolved. CDR3 size: 13 residues. Germline V gives CDR1 SGHRS, CDR2 YFSETQ. V was shortened by 1 base and J by 5 bases, with 6 bases between the two germline ends. The CDR3 DNA follows: TGCGCCAGCAGCTTGTCTTTTACCGGGGAGCTGTTTTTT. Protein product: CASSLSFTGELFF.

This clone was seen more than once but under ten times. This rearrangement joins TRBV28 to TRBJ2-7; D is possibly TRBD2 (5 bases). V was cut by 6 bases and J by 9 bases, with 24 bases left in between. The CDR3 runs 15 residues. The germline V gene has CDR1 MDHEN and CDR2 SYDVKM. The CDR3 DNA follows: TGTGCCAGCAGCCCTCCAGGTGGTGTGGAGGCATGGCAGTACTTC. It translates to CASSPPGGVEAWQYF.

A note on this clone: This CDR3 is also generated by other DNA sequences in the sample. The V gene is TRBV18, the J gene TRBJ2-5, with 7 bases fitting TRBD1. The CDR3 length is 14 residues. With 6 bases clipped from V and 4 bases from J, the junction kept 8 bases outside the gene matches. CDR1 and CDR2 from the germline V gene are KGHSH and LQKENI. CDR3 nucleotides: TGTGCCAGCTCCCCGCCGGGACAGAGAGAGACCCAGTACTTC. This translates into CASSPPGQRETQYF. Variable domain in full (rest from reference TRBV18 and TRBJ2-5): NAGVMQNPRHLVRRRGQEARLRCSPMKGHSHVYWYRQLPEEGLKFMVYLQKENIIDESGMPKERFSAEFPKEGPSILRIQQVVRGDSAAYFCASSPPGQRETQYFGPGTRLLVL.

This clone has a handful of counts. This sequence joins TRBV30 and TRBJ2-3; 14 bases agree with TRBD2. With V trimmed by 5 bases and J by 4 bases, 5 bases remained unmatched. The germline CDR1 and CDR2 sequences are GTSNPN and SVGIG (reference sequence). CDR3 length equals 15 residues. CDR3 sequence: CAWAPGLAGADTQYF. The CDR3, as DNA: TGTGCCTGGGCTCCGGGACTAGCGGGAGCAGATACGCAGTATTTT. The full variable domain, its missing parts supplied by reference TRBV30 and TRBJ2-3, is SQTIHQWPATLVQPVGSPLSLECTVEGTSNPNLYWYRQAAGRGLQLLFYSVGIGQISSEVPQNLSASRPQDRQFILSSKKLLLSDSGFYLCAWAPGLAGADTQYFGPGTRLTVL.

The CDR3 loop is CAWRSTGPQKLFF. CDR3 in DNA: TGTGCCTGGAGATCGACAGGGCCTCAAAAACTGTTTTTT. The chain combines TRBV30 with TRBJ1-4, with 7 bases identical to TRBD1. V dropped 3 bases and J dropped 9; count of bases not matched to a gene: 7. Germline CDR1 GTSNPN, CDR2 SVGIG (reference sequence). The CDR3 covers 13 residues.

The chain is built from TRBV2 and TRBJ2-5; 9 bases are a match to TRBD2. The CDR3 covers 14 residues. V shed 8 bases and J 2 bases; nucleotides not matched to a gene: 6. Germline values: CDR1 SNHLY, CDR2 FYNNEI. The CDR3 DNA reads as TGTGCCAGCGGCGGGAGGGCGGAACAAGAGACCCAGTACTTC. It encodes CASGGRAEQETQYF.

This clone has only a few counts. The CDR3 DNA reads as TGTGCCAGCAGCCAAGACGGAGGAAAGGAGACCCAGTACTTC. Translated, it gives CASSQDGGKETQYF. J is TRBJ2-5 and V is TRBV4-2, with D tentatively TRBD2 (5 bases). Germline loops: CDR1 LGHNA, CDR2 YNFKEQ. The CDR3 loop spans 14 amino acids. V lost 0 bases and J 5 bases, leaving 10 bases between the germline ends.

The genes are TRBV10-3 and TRBJ2-7, with 8 nucleotides matching TRBD1. V gave up 0 bases and J gave up 5 bases; unmatched junction bases: 3. The germline V gene encodes CDR1 ENHRY and CDR2 SYGVKD. CDR3 length equals 14 residues. CDR3 nucleotides: TGTGCCATCAGTGAGTCACAGGGGGGCCACGAGCAGTACTTC. It specifies CAISESQGGHEQYF.

The V call is TRBV28, the J call TRBJ2-3; 9 positions match TRBD1. This CDR3 contains 15 residues. J gave up 3 bases and V 3 bases, and 4 bases lay outside the gene matches. Looked up from germline, CDR1 is MDHEN and CDR2 is SYDVKM. The CDR3 region is CASSLSTGGTDTQYF. CDR3 nucleotide sequence: TGTGCCAGCAGTTTGTCGACAGGGGGTACAGATACGCAGTATTTT.

The rearrangement joins TRBV15 to TRBJ2-7; 8 bases line up with TRBD2. The V and J ends lost 8 bases and 0 bases, in that order; junction bases with no gene match: 6. The CDR3 runs to 14 residues. CDR1 is LNHNV and CDR2 is YYDKDF in the germline V gene (reference sequence). CDR3 coding DNA: TGTGCCACCGCAAGCGGGGGAAGCTCCTACGAGCAGTACTTC. The encoded protein is CATASGGSSYEQYF.

This clone was recorded a few times. This sequence joins TRBV1 and TRBJ2-1; the table's D call, TRBD2, was not checked against the DNA. TRBV1 is a listed pseudogene. The CDR3 totals 17 residues. CDR3 loop: CTSSQIDSALSYNEQFF. In nucleotides, the CDR3 is TGCACCAGCAGCCAAATAGATAGCGCGCTTTCCTACAATGAGCAGTTCTTC.

The table lists this clone with a few counts. This chain links TRBV28 with TRBJ2-5, with D unclear. The CDR3 spans 11 residues. V shed 1 base and J shed 5 bases, with 2 bases lying between them. CDR1 and CDR2 from the germline V gene are MDHEN and SYDVKM. DNA for the CDR3: TGTGCCAGCAGTTTATCGGAGACCCAGTACTTC. Translation gives CASSLSETQYF.

The chain links TRBV15 to TRBJ2-7; D call uncertain. V was shortened by 0 bases and J by 3 bases, with 12 bases between the two germline ends. Germline assignment: CDR1 LNHNV and CDR2 YYDKDF (reference sequence). This CDR3 region has 15 residues. As DNA, the CDR3 is TGTGCCACCAGCAGAGAGTTCGACTCGCTCTACGAGCAGTACTTC. It translates to CATSREFDSLYEQYF.

The rearrangement joins TRBV18 to TRBJ1-5; TRBD1 agrees at 7 bases. Germline V gene lookup returns CDR1 KGHSH and CDR2 LQKENI. V gave up 2 bases and J gave up 12 bases; unmatched junction bases: 13. This CDR3 contains 15 residues. Here the CDR3 DNA reads TGTGCCAGCTCACCATCGACAGGGCCCCGACAGTTCCAGCATTTT. Translation gives CASSPSTGPRQFQHF.

This clone was found a few times. The V and J genes are TRBV28 and TRBJ2-5, with D perhaps TRBD2 (5 bases). This CDR3 comprises 17 residues. V was clipped by 4 bases and J by 0 bases, with 18 bases between them. Per the germline V gene, CDR1 is MDHEN and CDR2 is SYDVKM. The CDR3 DNA reads as TGTGCCAGCAGTTACTCCCCGGGGAGTGGGTACCAAGAGACCCAGTACTTC. Amino acids: CASSYSPGSGYQETQYF. Looking up the rest from reference TRBV28 and TRBJ2-5 gives the full variable domain: DVKVTQSSRYLVKRTGEKVFLECVQDMDHENMFWYRQDPGLGLRLIYFSYDVKMKEKGDIPEGYSVSREKKERFSLILESASTNQTSMYLCASSYSPGSGYQETQYFGPGTRLLVL.

The rearrangement links TRBV18 to TRBJ2-7; possibly TRBD2 for D (6 bases). V shed 3 bases and J shed 3 bases, with 12 bases lying between them. The CDR3 contains 14 residues. Germline CDR1 reads KGHSH; CDR2 reads LQKENI. CDR3 sequence (DNA): TGTGCCAGCTCACCGCGGGACGGCCTCTACGAGCAGTACTTC. Encoded protein: CASSPRDGLYEQYF.

This sequence joins TRBV28 and TRBJ2-7; 8 positions match TRBD2. The CDR3 runs to 14 residues. V was pared by 6 bases and J by 2 bases, with 6 bases of the junction left unmatched. The germline V gene has CDR1 MDHEN and CDR2 SYDVKM. CDR3 region: CASRQAGDPYEQYF. CDR3 in DNA: TGTGCCAGCAGACAAGCGGGAGACCCCTACGAGCAGTACTTC.